One sample yielded the 32 T cell receptor beta chains listed below, sequenced in a study of shared clonotypes between healthy human individuals. The data were produced by immunoSEQ multiplex PCR, yet TCRdb's version contains in-frame clones alone and is incomplete. The sample comprises nearly 750,000 clones, just under 75% of which are singletons, and approximately 1.8% rests with the top ten. The material sequenced was memory CD4+ T cells sorted from blood. The subset here: CD45RA-negative fraction. The receptors come from a woman in her twenties or thirties in good health.

The chain employs TRBV28 and TRBJ2-1; 9 bases map to TRBD2. Germline CDR1 and CDR2: MDHEN and SYDVKM. CDR3 length: 15 amino acids. V shed 3 bases, J shed 7 bases, and the junction held 7 bases outside the gene matches. The CDR3 region has the DNA TGTGCCAGCAGTTTTGCGGGAGGGCCGCATAATGAGCAGTTCTTC. This gives the protein CASSFAGGPHNEQFF.

This clone was seen at least ten times. Other DNA sequences in the sample encode the same CDR3. The rearrangement uses TRBV6-1 and TRBJ1-5, with a tentative D call TRBD1 (5 bases). Trimming left V 8 bases short and J 3 bases short, with 8 bases between. Germline V gene lookup returns CDR1 MNHNS and CDR2 SASEGT. This CDR3 region has 12 residues. The CDR3 is CASQGNNQPQHF. As DNA, the CDR3 is TGTGCCAGCCAGGGAAACAATCAGCCCCAGCATTTT.

The CDR3 nucleotides are TGTGCCAGCAGCGATCGACGGGGATGGCAGCCCCAGCATTTT. It encodes CASSDRRGWQPQHF. V gene TRBV6-1 combines with J gene TRBJ1-5; no firm D call. The V gene's germline CDR1 is MNHNS and CDR2 SASEGT. The V and J ends lost 6 bases and 7 bases respectively, with 16 bases between them. There are 14 residues in the CDR3.

This clone was found a few times. The V call is TRBV28, the J call TRBJ2-7; D is undetermined. V was trimmed by 6 bases and J by 5 bases, leaving 17 bases between them. CDR1 and CDR2 (germline): MDHEN, SYDVKM. The CDR3 loop spans 14 amino acids. DNA of the CDR3: TGTGCCAGCAGCCCGGTGGCGCGTGTGAACGAGCAGTACTTC. As protein: CASSPVARVNEQYF.

Many counts were recorded for this clone. The chain links TRBV9 to TRBJ1-5, with a possible D match to TRBD1 (5 bases). CDR1 SGDLS and CDR2 YYNGEE come from the germline V gene. Trimming took 4 bases from V and 9 from J, leaving 20 bases between them. This CDR3 is 15 amino acids long. The CDR3 region is CASSPTAGPQGPQHF. The CDR3 DNA reads TGTGCCAGCAGCCCGACGGCCGGGCCTCAGGGGCCCCAGCATTTT.

This clone was recorded a few times. The rearrangement links TRBV28 to TRBJ2-7, with D hard to call. Germline assignment: CDR1 MDHEN and CDR2 SYDVKM. The CDR3 loop spans 13 amino acids. The germline V and J ends were trimmed by 4 bases and 1 base, with 8 bases remaining between them. CDR3 residues: CASSYTYSYEQYF. In nucleotides, the CDR3 is TGTGCCAGCAGTTATACCTATTCCTACGAGCAGTACTTC.

This clone was counted a single time. The J gene is TRBJ2-7, the V gene TRBV7-2, with D possibly called TRBD1 or TRBD2 (5 bases each). CDR3 size: 12 residues. Per germline, CDR1 SGHTA and CDR2 FQGNSA. V lost 5 bases and J lost 5, with 10 bases in between. This chain's CDR3 is CASSRRDHEQYF. The CDR3 region has the DNA TGTGCCAGCAGCCGCAGGGACCACGAGCAGTACTTC.

V and J are TRBV15 and TRBJ2-7, with D perhaps TRBD2 (6 bases). V dropped 1 base and J dropped 7 bases, with 11 bases sitting between them. CDR1 is LNHNV, CDR2 YYDKDF, per germline (reference sequence). The CDR3 has 13 amino acids. CDR3 protein: CATSRVSAGEQYF. CDR3 sequence (DNA): TGTGCCACCAGCAGAGTTTCCGCGGGGGAGCAGTACTTC.

This clone came up a few times. The V gene is TRBV5-6, the J gene TRBJ1-2; 8 positions agree with TRBD1. The CDR3 consists of 15 residues. Germline CDR1 and CDR2: SGHDT and YYEEEE. Losses at the gene ends were 3 bases for V and 5 bases for J; bases not matched to a gene: 9. The CDR3 loop is CASSSGQGVGYGYTF. CDR3 nucleotides: TGTGCCAGCAGCTCCGGACAGGGAGTTGGGTATGGCTACACCTTC.

The rearrangement uses TRBV5-1 and TRBJ1-1; tentative D call: TRBD1 (5 bases). CDR3 length equals 13 residues. The V and J ends lost 3 bases and 8 bases respectively, with 14 bases between them. Germline lookup yields CDR1 SGHRS and CDR2 YFSETQ. CDR3 coding DNA: TGCGCCAGCAGCTCCTCCGGGACTTTGGAAGCTTTCTTT. It is translated as CASSSSGTLEAFF.

Concerning this clone: A much larger clone differs by one base, so this may be a read error. The chain is built from TRBV19 and TRBJ2-5; no clear D gene. Germline CDR1 LNHDA, CDR2 SQIVND (reference sequence). The CDR3 contains 11 residues. CDR3 sequence reads: CATGRGEAQYF. The CDR3 DNA follows: TGTGCCACGGGCAGAGGAGAGGCCCAGTACTTC.

The rearrangement links TRBV29-1 to TRBJ2-5, with D perhaps matching TRBD2 (6 bases). The germline V gene encodes CDR1 SQVTM and CDR2 ANQGSEA. The CDR3 spans 14 residues. V gave up 4 bases and J gave up 2 bases, with 14 bases separating them. The CDR3 reads CSVVGGKRQETQYF. The CDR3 DNA is TGCAGCGTTGTCGGCGGGAAAAGGCAAGAGACCCAGTACTTC.

The chain combines TRBV28 with TRBJ2-3; unclear D gene. Deletions cut 4 bases from V and 11 bases from J, with 19 bases between. The CDR3 spans 14 residues. CDR1 is MDHEN and CDR2 is SYDVKM in the germline V gene. CDR3: CASSSPALGGGQYF. The CDR3 region has the DNA TGTGCCAGCAGTTCGCCCGCCCTGGGCGGCGGGCAGTATTTT.

The chain couples TRBV7-2 to TRBJ1-5, with 10 positions matching TRBD1. The V gene end was trimmed by 4 bases and the J gene end by 5 bases; junction bases not matched to a gene: 5. This CDR3 region has 15 residues. Germline V gene lookup returns CDR1 SGHTA and CDR2 FQGNSA. The chain's CDR3 is CASSSGTGDYQPQHF. CDR3 in DNA: TGTGCCAGCAGCTCCGGGACAGGGGATTATCAGCCCCAGCATTTT.

The chain links TRBV28 to TRBJ1-2; 8 nucleotides agree with TRBD1. The CDR3 spans 12 residues. Looked up from germline, CDR1 is MDHEN and CDR2 is SYDVKM. DNA of the CDR3: TGTGCGGGCGGACAGGGCGGCTATGGCTACACCTTC. Its protein product is CAGGQGGYGYTF.

The chain links TRBV5-1 to TRBJ2-3; D not certain. Germline CDR1 is SGHRS and CDR2 is YFSETQ. V lost 0 bases and J lost 0, with 11 bases in between. This CDR3 has 16 residues. In nucleotides, the CDR3 is TGCGCCAGCAGCTTGGGAGTACAAGGGAGCACAGATACGCAGTATTTT. It encodes CASSLGVQGSTDTQYF.

The chain links TRBV7-9 to TRBJ2-1; D may be TRBD2 (5 bases). This CDR3 comprises 17 residues. V gave up 4 bases and J gave up 0 bases, with 16 bases separating them. Germline V gene sequence: CDR1 SEHNR, CDR2 FQNEAQ (reference sequence). CDR3 bases: TGTGCCAGCAGCTATAGAGGGAGCGGCAGCTCCTACAATGAGCAGTTCTTC. Residues: CASSYRGSGSSYNEQFF.

The J gene is TRBJ2-2, the V gene TRBV7-9; no reliable D call. Germline lookup yields CDR1 SEHNR and CDR2 FQNEAQ (reference sequence). Trimming stripped 1 base from V and 3 bases from J, with 9 bases between. CDR3 length equals 15 residues. CDR3 region: CASSLGTSYTGELFF. CDR3 sequence (DNA): TGTGCCAGCAGCTTAGGCACCTCTTACACCGGGGAGCTGTTTTTT.

This clone was seen more than once but under ten times. V usage is TRBV6-1 and J usage is TRBJ2-7; D is perhaps TRBD2 (6 bases). V was pared by 7 bases and J by 5 bases, with 9 bases between. This CDR3 has 11 residues. CDR1 MNHNS and CDR2 SASEGT come from the germline V gene. DNA of the CDR3: TGTGCCAGCACCGGGAGTGACGAGCAGTACTTC. Protein: CASTGSDEQYF.

This clone has only a few counts. The rearrangement uses TRBV28 and TRBJ2-3; 8 nucleotides align to TRBD2. J was trimmed by 4 bases and V by 4 bases; bases with no gene match: 13. The CDR3 runs 17 residues. Germline assignment: CDR1 MDHEN and CDR2 SYDVKM. DNA of the CDR3: TGTGCCAGCAGTTCCGCAACCCGACTAGCGATGGCAGATACGCAGTATTTT. It is translated as CASSSATRLAMADTQYF.

This rearrangement joins TRBV20-1 to TRBJ1-2; D ambiguous. V dropped 3 bases and J dropped 6 bases, with 8 bases sitting between them. CDR1 DFQATT and CDR2 SNEGSKA come from the germline V gene (reference sequence). The CDR3 covers 11 residues. The CDR3 coding sequence is TGCAGTGCTAGTTTGGTTCATGGCTACACCTTC. It yields the protein CSASLVHGYTF.

The chain uses TRBV7-8 and TRBJ1-5; the D is unclear. The CDR3 covers 14 residues. V was cut by 1 base and J by 4 bases, with 8 bases left in between. Looked up from germline, CDR1 is SGHVS and CDR2 is FQNEAQ. The CDR3 DNA follows: TGTGCCAGCAGCTTAGTAAGCAGAAATCAGCCCCAGCATTTT. Protein: CASSLVSRNQPQHF.

Remarks on this clone: In the same sample, other DNA sequences code for this CDR3. J is TRBJ1-5 and V is TRBV27; 9 nucleotides align to TRBD1. CDR1 MNHEY and CDR2 SMNVEV come from the germline V gene (reference sequence). The CDR3 contains 13 residues. The V gene end was trimmed by 6 bases and the J gene end by 4 bases; junction bases not matched to a gene: 1. The CDR3 DNA sequence: TGTGCCAGCAGGGGACAGGGAAATCAGCCCCAGCATTTT. Translating it yields CASRGQGNQPQHF.

V and J are TRBV2 and TRBJ2-1, with D tentatively TRBD2 (6 bases). Germline loops: CDR1 SNHLY, CDR2 FYNNEI. The CDR3 spans 12 residues. Trimming removed 7 bases from V and 8 bases from J, with 12 bases in between. The CDR3 region is CASNRLGDEQFF. For the CDR3, the DNA is TGTGCCAGCAACCGACTAGGGGATGAGCAGTTCTTC.

This clone appeared a few times. The V call is TRBV28, the J call TRBJ1-2; no definite D call. In germline, CDR1 is MDHEN, CDR2 SYDVKM. V gave up 3 bases and J gave up 1 base, with 6 bases separating them. The CDR3 covers 13 residues. The CDR3 loop is CASSLQHNYGYTF. The CDR3 nucleotides are TGTGCCAGCAGTTTGCAGCATAACTATGGCTACACCTTC.

The rearrangement links TRBV27 to TRBJ2-7; 9 bases are shared with TRBD1. The CDR3 has 16 amino acids. Trimming at V came to 2 bases and at J to 5 bases, leaving 10 bases not matched to a gene. CDR1 and CDR2 (germline): MNHEY, SMNVEV (reference sequence). The DNA of the CDR3 is TGTGCCAGCAGTTTACGGGGTGGGACAGGGTATCACGAGCAGTACTTC. This gives the protein CASSLRGGTGYHEQYF.

This clone came up many times. The J gene is TRBJ2-7, the V gene TRBV6-5, with 9 bases matching TRBD1. The CDR3 covers 15 residues. The V and J ends lost 0 bases and 4 bases, in that order; junction bases with no gene match: 4. Germline loops: CDR1 MNHEY, CDR2 SVGAGI. CDR3: CASSYSTGGPYEQYF. The CDR3 DNA reads as TGTGCCAGCAGTTACTCGACAGGGGGTCCTTACGAGCAGTACTTC.

The rearrangement joins TRBV11-3 to TRBJ2-7; no definite D call. The CDR3 extends over 15 amino acids. The ends were cut back, 3 bases at V and 0 bases at J, with 12 bases in the middle. Germline V lookup: CDR1 SGHNT, CDR2 YENEEA. The CDR3: CASSFGPLSSYEQYF. The CDR3 nucleotides read TGTGCCAGCAGCTTTGGCCCACTCAGCTCCTACGAGCAGTACTTC.

The chain employs TRBV6-1 and TRBJ2-1; 7 bases match TRBD2. V dropped 6 bases and J dropped 0; count of bases not matched to a gene: 5. Germline V gene sequence: CDR1 MNHNS, CDR2 SASEGT. The CDR3 is made up of 15 amino acids. The CDR3, as DNA: TGTGCCAGCAGCCAAAGCGGGACCTCCTACAATGAGCAGTTCTTC. It codes for CASSQSGTSYNEQFF.

The V gene is TRBV23-1, the J gene TRBJ1-6, with D tentatively TRBD1 (5 bases). TRBV23-1 is marked as an open reading frame, function uncertain. V was shortened by 4 bases and J by 4 bases, with 11 bases between the two germline ends. The CDR3 consists of 15 residues. In DNA, the CDR3 is TGCGCCAGCAGTCCGGACACGAGGTATAATTCACCCCTCCACTTT. Translated, it gives CASSPDTRYNSPLHF.

This chain uses TRBV4-2 with TRBJ1-6; 9 nucleotides agree with TRBD1. In germline, CDR1 is LGHNA, CDR2 YNFKEQ. The CDR3 length is 16 residues. Trimming took 5 bases from V and 4 from J; bases not matched to a gene: 6. CDR3 DNA: TGTGCCAGCAGCGTCGGGACAGGGAATTATAATTCACCCCTCCACTTT. It translates to CASSVGTGNYNSPLHF.

The CDR3 DNA is TGTGCCAGCAAGGGACCGGGTCAGTTGAACACTGAAGCTTTCTTT. It encodes CASKGPGQLNTEAFF. The V call is TRBV28, the J call TRBJ1-1; TRBD1 is a possible D gene (5 bases). CDR3 length equals 15 residues. V lost 7 bases and J lost 0, with 15 bases in between. The V gene's germline CDR1 is MDHEN and CDR2 SYDVKM.